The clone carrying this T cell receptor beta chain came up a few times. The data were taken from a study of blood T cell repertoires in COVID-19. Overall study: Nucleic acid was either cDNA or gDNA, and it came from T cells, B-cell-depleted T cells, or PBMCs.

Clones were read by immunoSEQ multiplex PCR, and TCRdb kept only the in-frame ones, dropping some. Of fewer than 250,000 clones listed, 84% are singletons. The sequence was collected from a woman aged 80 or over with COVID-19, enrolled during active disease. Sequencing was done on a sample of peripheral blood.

Here the CDR3 DNA reads TGTGCCAGCAGTGAAGCGGGACAGAACTATGGCTACACCTTC. Residues: CASSEAGQNYGYTF. This rearrangement joins TRBV2 to TRBJ1-2; 7 bases are a match to TRBD1. The CDR3 totals 14 residues. Germline V gene lookup returns CDR1 SNHLY and CDR2 FYNNEI. The junction had 0 bases not matched to a gene; V was cut back by 0 bases and J by 2 bases.